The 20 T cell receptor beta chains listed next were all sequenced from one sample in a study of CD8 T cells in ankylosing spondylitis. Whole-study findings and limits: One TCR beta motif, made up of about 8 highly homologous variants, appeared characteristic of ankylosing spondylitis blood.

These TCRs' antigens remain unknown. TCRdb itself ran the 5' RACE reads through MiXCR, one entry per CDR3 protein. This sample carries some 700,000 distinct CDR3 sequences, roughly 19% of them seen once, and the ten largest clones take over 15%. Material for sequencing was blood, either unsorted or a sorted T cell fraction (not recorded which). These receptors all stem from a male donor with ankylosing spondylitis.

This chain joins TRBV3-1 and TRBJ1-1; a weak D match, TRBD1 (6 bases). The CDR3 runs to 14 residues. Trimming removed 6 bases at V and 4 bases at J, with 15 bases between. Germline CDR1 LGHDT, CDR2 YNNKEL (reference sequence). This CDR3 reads CASRQQGGRTEAFF. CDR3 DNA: TGTGCCAGCAGGCAACAGGGAGGTCGCACTGAAGCTTTCTTT.

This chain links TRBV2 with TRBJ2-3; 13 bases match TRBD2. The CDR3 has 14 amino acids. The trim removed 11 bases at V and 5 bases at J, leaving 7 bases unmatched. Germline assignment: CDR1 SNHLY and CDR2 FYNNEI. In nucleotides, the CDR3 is TGTGCCCTACTAGCGGGGGGGCCGGGAGATACGCAGTATTTT. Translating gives CALLAGGPGDTQYF.

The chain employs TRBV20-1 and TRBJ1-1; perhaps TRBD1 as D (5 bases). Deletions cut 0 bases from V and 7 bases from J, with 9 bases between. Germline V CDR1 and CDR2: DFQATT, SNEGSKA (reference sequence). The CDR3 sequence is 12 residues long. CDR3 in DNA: TGCAGTGCTAGAGATGAGACAGTTGAAGCTTTCTTT. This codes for CSARDETVEAFF.

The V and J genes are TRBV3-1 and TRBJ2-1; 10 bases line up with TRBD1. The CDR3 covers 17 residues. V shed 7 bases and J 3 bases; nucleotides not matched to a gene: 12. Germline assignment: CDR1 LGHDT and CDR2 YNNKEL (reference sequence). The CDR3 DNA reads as TGTGCCAGCAACCAGGGTATCGGGACAGGGGTCTACAATGAGCAGTTCTTC. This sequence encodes CASNQGIGTGVYNEQFF.

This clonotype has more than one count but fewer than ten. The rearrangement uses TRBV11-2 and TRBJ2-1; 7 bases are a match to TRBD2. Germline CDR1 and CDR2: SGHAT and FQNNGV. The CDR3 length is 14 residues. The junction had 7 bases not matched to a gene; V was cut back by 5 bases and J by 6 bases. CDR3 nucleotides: TGTGCCAGCAGCCCAAGACTAGCCCCCAATGAGCAGTTCTTC. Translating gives CASSPRLAPNEQFF.

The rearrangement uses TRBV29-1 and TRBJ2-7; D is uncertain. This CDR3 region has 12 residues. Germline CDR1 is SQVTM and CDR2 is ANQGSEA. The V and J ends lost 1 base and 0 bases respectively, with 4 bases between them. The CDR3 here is CSVEANSYEQYF. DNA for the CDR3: TGCAGCGTTGAAGCCAACTCCTACGAGCAGTACTTC.

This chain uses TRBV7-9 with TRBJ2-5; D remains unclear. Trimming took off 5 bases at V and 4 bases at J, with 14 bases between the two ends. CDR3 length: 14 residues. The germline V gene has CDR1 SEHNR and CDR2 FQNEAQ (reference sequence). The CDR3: CASSPEATTETQYF. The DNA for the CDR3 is TGTGCCAGCAGCCCAGAGGCTACCACAGAGACCCAGTACTTC.

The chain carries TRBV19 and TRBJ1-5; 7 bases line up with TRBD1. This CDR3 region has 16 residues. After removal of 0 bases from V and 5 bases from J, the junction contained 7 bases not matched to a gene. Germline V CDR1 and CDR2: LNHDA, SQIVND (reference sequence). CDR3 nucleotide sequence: TGTGCCAGTAGTATAGAAGGGACAGCTTATTATCAGCCCCAGCATTTT. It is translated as CASSIEGTAYYQPQHF.

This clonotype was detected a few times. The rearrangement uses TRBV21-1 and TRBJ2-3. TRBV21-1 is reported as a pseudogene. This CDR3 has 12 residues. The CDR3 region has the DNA TGTGCCAGGATGACCGGTACAGATACGCAGTATTTT. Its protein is CARMTGTDTQYF.

The CDR3 nucleotides are TGTGCCAGCAGCTTACAGGGGACCACTGAAGCTTTCTTT. Translation gives CASSLQGTTEAFF. The V gene is TRBV7-2, the J gene TRBJ1-1, with TRBD1 as a possible D gene (6 bases). The germline V gene encodes CDR1 SGHTA and CDR2 FQGNSA. CDR3 size: 13 residues. Trimming took 2 bases from V and 4 from J, leaving 8 bases between them.

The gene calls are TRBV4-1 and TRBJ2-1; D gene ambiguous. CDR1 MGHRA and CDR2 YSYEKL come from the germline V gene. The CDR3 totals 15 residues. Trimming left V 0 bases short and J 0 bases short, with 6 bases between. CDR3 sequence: CASSQEWPSYNEQFF. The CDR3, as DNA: TGCGCCAGCAGCCAAGAGTGGCCCTCCTACAATGAGCAGTTCTTC.

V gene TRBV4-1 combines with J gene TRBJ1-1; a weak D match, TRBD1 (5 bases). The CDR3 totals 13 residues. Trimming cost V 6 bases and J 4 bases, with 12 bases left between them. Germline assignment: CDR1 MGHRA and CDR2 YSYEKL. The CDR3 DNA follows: TGCGCCAGCAGGGGGTCAGGGAGCACTGAAGCTTTCTTT. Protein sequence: CASRGSGSTEAFF.

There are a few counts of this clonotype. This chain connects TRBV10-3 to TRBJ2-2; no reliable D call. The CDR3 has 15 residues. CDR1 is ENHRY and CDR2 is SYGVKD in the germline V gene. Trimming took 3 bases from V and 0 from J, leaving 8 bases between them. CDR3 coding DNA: TGTGCCATCAGTGATTCAGATTCGAACACCGGGGAGCTGTTTTTT. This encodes CAISDSDSNTGELFF.

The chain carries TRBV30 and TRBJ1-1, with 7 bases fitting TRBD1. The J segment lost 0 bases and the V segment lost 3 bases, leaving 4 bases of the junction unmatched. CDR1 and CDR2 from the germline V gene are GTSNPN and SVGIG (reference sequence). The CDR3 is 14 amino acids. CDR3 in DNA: TGTGCCTGGAGCGAGGGACAGTTGAACACTGAAGCTTTCTTT. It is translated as CAWSEGQLNTEAFF.

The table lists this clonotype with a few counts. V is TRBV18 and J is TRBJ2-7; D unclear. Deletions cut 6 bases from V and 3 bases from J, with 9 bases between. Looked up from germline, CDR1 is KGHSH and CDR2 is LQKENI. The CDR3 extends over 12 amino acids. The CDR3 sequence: CASSKADYEQYF. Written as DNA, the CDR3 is TGTGCCAGCTCTAAGGCAGACTACGAGCAGTACTTC.

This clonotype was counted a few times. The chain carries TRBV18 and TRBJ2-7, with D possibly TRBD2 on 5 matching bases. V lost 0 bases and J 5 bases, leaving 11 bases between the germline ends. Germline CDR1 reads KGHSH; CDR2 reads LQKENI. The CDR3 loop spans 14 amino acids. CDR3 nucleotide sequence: TGTGCCAGCTCACCACCTCCTAGGACTGACGAGCAGTACTTC. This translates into CASSPPPRTDEQYF.

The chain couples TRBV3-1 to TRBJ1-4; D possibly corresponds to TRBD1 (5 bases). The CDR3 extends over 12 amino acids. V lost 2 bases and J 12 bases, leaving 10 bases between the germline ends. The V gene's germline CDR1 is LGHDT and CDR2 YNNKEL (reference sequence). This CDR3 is CASSQIEGELFF. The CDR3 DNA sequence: TGTGCCAGCAGCCAAATAGAAGGGGAACTGTTTTTT.

CDR3 DNA sequence: TGTGCCAGCAGCCGAGGGGTATTACCCTACGAGCAGTACTTC. Translation: CASSRGVLPYEQYF. The J gene is TRBJ2-7, the V gene TRBV9; D may be TRBD1 or TRBD2 (5 bases each). Germline V gene data show CDR1 as SGDLS and CDR2 as YYNGEE. Trimming pared 4 bases from V and 2 bases from J, leaving 13 bases between. The CDR3 is 14 amino acids.

CDR3 loop: CASSLIGLAPDTQYF. The CDR3, as DNA: TGTGCCAGCAGTTTAATAGGGCTAGCCCCAGATACGCAGTATTTT. The chain is built from TRBV12-3 or TRBV12-4 and TRBJ2-3, with TRBD2 as a possible D gene (5 bases). The CDR3 consists of 15 residues. V lost 2 bases, J lost 4 bases, and 13 bases lay in between.

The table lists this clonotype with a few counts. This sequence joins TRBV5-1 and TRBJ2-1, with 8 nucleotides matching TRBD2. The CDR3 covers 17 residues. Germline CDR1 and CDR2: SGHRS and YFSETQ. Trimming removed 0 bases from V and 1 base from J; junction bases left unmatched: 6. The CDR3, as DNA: TGCGCCAGCAGCTTGGTACCGGGAGGGGGGTCCTACAATGAGCAGTTCTTC. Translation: CASSLVPGGGSYNEQFF. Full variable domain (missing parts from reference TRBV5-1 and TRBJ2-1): KAGVTQTPRYLIKTRGQQVTLSCSPISGHRSVSWYQQTPGQGLQFLFEYFSETQRNKGNFPGRFSGRQFSNSRSEMNVSTLELGDSALYLCASSLVPGGGSYNEQFFGPGTRLTVL.